This paragraph reports one T cell receptor beta chain. This CDR3 is 18 amino acids long. CDR1 is ENHRY, CDR2 SYGVKD, per germline. Trimming took 8 bases from V and 3 from J; bases not matched to a gene: 15. These data are taken from a study of blood T cell repertoires in COVID-19. Profiled with immunoSEQ multiplex PCR; TCRdb holds only in-frame clones, not every one. The sample shows 100,000 to 150,000 clones, 87% of them seen only once. Material for sequencing was peripheral blood. The chain has TRBV10-3 and TRBJ2-2; 10 nucleotides match TRBD2. The source of this sequence is a man aged 50 to 59 with active COVID-19. The CDR3 sequence: CAIRSCLVAGGDTGELFF. The CDR3 DNA reads TGTGCCATCCGGTCATGTTTGGTAGCGGGGGGTGACACCGGGGAGCTGTTTTTT.